Listed below are T cell receptor beta chains from one sample, sequenced in a study of blood T cell repertoires in COVID-19. Here immunoSEQ multiplex PCR was the method, and the copy in TCRdb shows in-frame clones only, minus some. The sample comprises some 250,000 clones, around 87% of which are singletons, and more than 2.5% rests with the top ten. Sample: peripheral blood. Every receptor here comes from a woman in her 30s who had recovered from COVID-19. Both conserved end residues are part of each CDR3. A D gene is named only where the DNA matches it firmly. The size of a clone is reported for some rows only, either as once, few or many, or as a class for expanded clones.

CDR3 protein | CDR3 DNA | CDR3 length | clone size | D gene | J gene | V gene
CASGRGGPQETQYF | TGCGCCAGCGGGCGGGGGGGCCCCCAAGAGACCCAGTACTTC | 14 | . | TRBD2 | TRBJ2-5 | TRBV5-1
CASRRAGGDPGELFF | TGTGCCAGCAGACGCGCGGGGGGGGACCCCGGGGAGCTGTTTTTT | 15 | . | TRBD2 | TRBJ2-2 | TRBV5-4
CASSLTGNQPQHF | TGTGCCAGCAGCCTGACCGGGAATCAGCCCCAGCATTTT | 13 | . | . | TRBJ1-5 | TRBV16
CASSGTGTYNEQFF | TGTGCCTCTTCCGGGACAGGGACCTACAATGAGCAGTTCTTC | 14 | . | TRBD1 | TRBJ2-1 | TRBV30
CASSLGQGSHMGEAFF | TGTGCCAGCAGCCTGGGACAGGGTTCGCATATGGGTGAAGCTTTCTTT | 16 | once | TRBD1 | TRBJ1-1 | TRBV3-1/TRBV3-2
CASSSSGGSSYNEQFF | TGTGCCAGCAGTTCTAGCGGGGGGAGCTCCTACAATGAGCAGTTCTTC | 16 | . | TRBD2 | TRBJ2-1 | TRBV6-5
CSVEGLAGIQETQYF | TGCAGCGTTGAAGGACTAGCGGGGATACAAGAGACCCAGTACTTC | 15 | . | TRBD2 | TRBJ2-5 | TRBV29-1
CASSLSGTSTYEQYF | TGTGCCAGCAGCTTGTCCGGGACATCCACTTACGAGCAGTACTTC | 15 | . | . | TRBJ2-7 | TRBV7-2
CASSETSGGSDTQYF | TGTGCCAGCAGTGAAACTAGCGGGGGTTCAGATACGCAGTATTTT | 15 | few | TRBD2 | TRBJ2-3 | TRBV6-1
CASSPQGKGNSPLHF | TGTGCCAGCTCACCACAGGGGAAGGGTAATTCACCCCTCCACTTT | 15 | . | . | TRBJ1-6 | TRBV18
CASSISGAGTGELFF | TGTGCCAGTAGTATTTCTGGGGCCGGGACCGGGGAGCTGTTTTTT | 15 | few | . | TRBJ2-2 | TRBV19
CASSYRLAGITDTQYF | TGTGCCAGCAGCTACCGACTAGCGGGGATCACAGATACGCAGTATTTT | 16 | . | TRBD2 | TRBJ2-3 | TRBV7-7
CASSLVSSDTDTQYF | TGTGCCAGCAGCTTAGTGTCTAGCGACACAGATACGCAGTATTTT | 15 | . | . | TRBJ2-3 | TRBV7-6
CSVEAGQGAGNTIYF | TGCAGCGTTGAAGCAGGACAGGGGGCCGGAAACACCATATATTTT | 15 | . | TRBD1 | TRBJ1-3 | TRBV29-1
CASSQSSGGPHEQYF | TGTGCCAGCAGCCAATCGTCGGGGGGGCCCCACGAGCAGTACTTC | 15 | . | TRBD2 | TRBJ2-7 | TRBV16
CASVHRGRIEAFF | TGTGCCAGCGTCCACAGGGGGCGCATAGAAGCTTTCTTT | 13 | . | TRBD1 | TRBJ1-1 | TRBV7-3
CASSLVLGTEQFF | TGTGCCAGCAGTTTGGTTCTGGGGACAGAGCAGTTCTTC | 13 | . | . | TRBJ2-1 | TRBV12-3/TRBV12-4
CASSETGVANQPQHF | TGTGCCAGCAGCGAGACAGGGGTAGCCAATCAGCCCCAGCATTTT | 15 | once | TRBD1 | TRBJ1-5 | TRBV11-2
CASSVESLGGYNSPLHF | TGTGCCAGCAGCGTAGAAAGTTTGGGAGGCTATAATTCACCCCTCCACTTT | 17 | . | . | TRBJ1-6 | TRBV9
CASSQGEIGELFF | TGTGCCAGCAGCCAAGGAGAGATCGGGGAGCTGTTTTTT | 13 | few | . | TRBJ2-2 | TRBV4-2
CASSEGDYRTQYF | TGTGCCAGCAGTGAAGGGGACTACAGGACCCAGTACTTC | 13 | . | TRBD2 | TRBJ2-5 | TRBV6-1
CASSEGGRGDPGYTF | TGTGCCAGCAGTGAAGGTGGCAGGGGGGACCCTGGCTACACCTTC | 15 | . | TRBD1 | TRBJ1-2 | TRBV2
CASSQDPESSYNSPLHF | TGTGCCAGCAGCCAAGATCCAGAAAGCTCCTATAATTCACCCCTCCACTTT | 17 | . | . | TRBJ1-6 | TRBV3-1/TRBV3-2